The 5 T cell receptor beta chains presented below share a single source sample, sequenced in a study of CD8+CD57+ T cells in acquired aplastic anemia. Genomic DNA, serving as template, underwent TCR beta VDJ and CDR3 profiling. In TCRdb, the reads were re-called with MiXCR into one record per CDR3 protein. The table includes some 220,000 distinct CDR3 sequences, around 32% detected once. Sequencing was carried out using sorted CD4+, CD8+, or CD8+CD57+ T cells (not recorded which) from PBMCs. The receptors here all came from a human donor in good health, serving as a control.

This clonotype was seen many times. The chain is built from TRBV2 and TRBJ2-4, with D perhaps matching TRBD2 (5 bases). The CDR3 covers 13 residues. The germline V gene encodes CDR1 SNHLY and CDR2 FYNNEI. The V and J ends lost 7 bases and 6 bases respectively, with 13 bases between them. The CDR3 DNA reads TGTGCCAGCAACTTGGCCACTAGAAACATTCAGTACTTC. It specifies CASNLATRNIQYF.

A few counts support this clonotype. The V gene is TRBV18, the J gene TRBJ2-3, with D unclear. Trimming stripped 5 bases from V and 0 bases from J, with 9 bases between. CDR1 and CDR2 (germline): KGHSH, LQKENI. The CDR3 contains 14 residues. CDR3 residues: CASSTRTSTDTQYF. The CDR3 DNA sequence: TGTGCCAGCTCAACAAGAACTAGCACAGATACGCAGTATTTT.

This clonotype was recorded only once. At one of its ends the junction is not consistent with the germline gene, which may arise from a read error. The chain couples TRBV27 to TRBJ1-2, with 8 positions matching TRBD1. Germline CDR1 reads MNHEY; CDR2 reads SMNVEV (reference sequence). The length of the CDR3 is 15 residues. The CDR3 DNA sequence: TGTACCAGCAGGACAGGGCGGTTCGCTAACTATGGCTACACCTTC. Translating it yields CTSRTGRFANYGYTF.

The rearrangement links TRBV7-2 to TRBJ2-3; D remains unclear. Trimming shortened V by 0 bases and J by 4 bases, and 5 bases separated the two germline ends. This CDR3 spans 13 amino acids. The germline CDR1 and CDR2 sequences are SGHTA and FQGNSA. CDR3: CASSLAFADTQYF. The CDR3 nucleotides read TGTGCCAGCAGCTTAGCGTTTGCAGATACGCAGTATTTT.

J is TRBJ1-2 and V is TRBV24-1; TRBD1 aligns across 8 bases. The V and J ends lost 3 bases and 6 bases, in that order; junction bases with no gene match: 8. The germline gives CDR1 KGHDR, CDR2 SFDVKD. The CDR3 has 15 amino acids. CDR3 sequence reads: CATSDTTGDGDGYTF. CDR3 bases: TGTGCCACCAGTGATACGACAGGGGATGGGGATGGCTACACCTTC.